This entry features one T cell receptor beta chain sequence. The CDR3 loop spans 15 amino acids. Germline-derived CDR1 and CDR2 are SGHRS and YFSETQ. The junction had 8 bases not matched to a gene; V was cut back by 6 bases and J by 2 bases. Of the isolated RNA, all was reverse transcribed, and so the sequenced material was expressed TCRB transcripts. Measured with immunoSEQ multiplex PCR; TCRdb has only the in-frame clones, and not every one. The sample shows 900,000 or so clones, roughly 15% of them seen only once. The sample comes from a study of beta chain features in type 1 diabetes. Study as a whole: Examination of sorted cells across all samples involved around 100,000,000 cells.

This rearrangement joins TRBV5-1 to TRBJ2-1; 7 bases line up with TRBD1. The sample comprised naive CD4+ T cells from blood. The origin of this receptor is a woman younger than 35 in good health. The CDR3 DNA reads as TGCGCCAGCAACCCCGGGACAGTCACCTACAATGAGCAGTTCTTC. Translating gives CASNPGTVTYNEQFF.